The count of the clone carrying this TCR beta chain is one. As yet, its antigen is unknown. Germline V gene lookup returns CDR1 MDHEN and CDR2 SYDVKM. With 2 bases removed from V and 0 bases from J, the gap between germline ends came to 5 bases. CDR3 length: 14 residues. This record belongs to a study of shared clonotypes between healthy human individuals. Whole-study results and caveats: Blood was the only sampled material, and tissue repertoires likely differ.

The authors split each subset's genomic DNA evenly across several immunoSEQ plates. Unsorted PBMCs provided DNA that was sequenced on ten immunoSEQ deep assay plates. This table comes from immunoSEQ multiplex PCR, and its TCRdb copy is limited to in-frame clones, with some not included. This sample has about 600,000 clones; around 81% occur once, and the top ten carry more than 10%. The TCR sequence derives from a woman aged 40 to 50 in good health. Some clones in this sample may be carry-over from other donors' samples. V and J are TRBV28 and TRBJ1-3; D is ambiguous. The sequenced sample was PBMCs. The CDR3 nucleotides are TGTGCCAGCAGTTTAGCCCTCTCTGGAAACACCATATATTTT. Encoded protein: CASSLALSGNTIYF.